The clone carrying this TCR beta chain showed up just once. These data come from a study of T cell changes during pregnancy in multiple sclerosis. The method was immunoSEQ multiplex PCR; TCRdb's version includes in-frame clones alone and lacks a portion of them. In the table there are 35,000 or so clones, approximately 89% of which are singletons. Per germline, CDR1 SGHAT and CDR2 FQNNGV. V trimming: 6 bases; J trimming: 5 bases; junction bases outside the gene matches: 6. This CDR3 is 13 amino acids long. This receptor was identified in a female donor in good health, enrolled as a control in a pregnancy study. This sequence joins TRBV11-2 and TRBJ1-1, with TRBD1 identical over 7 bases. Here the sequenced sample was CD4+ T cells from peripheral blood mononuclear cells, taken after pregnancy. In DNA form, the CDR3 reads TGTGCCAGCAGTTTAAGACAGGGAACTGAAGCTTTCTTT. Translated, it gives CASSLRQGTEAFF.